This T cell receptor beta chain was retrieved from a study of T cell repertoires in cytomegalovirus infection. Study-level results: Accumulated public TCR beta family frequency recognized individuals carrying CMV together with the relevant HLA.

One entry per CDR3 protein, called by TCRdb with MiXCR from the reads. Of around 740,000 distinct CDR3 sequences listed, about 40% were seen once; the top ten hold roughly 2.8%. This clonotype was seen a few times. Its antigen is as yet unknown. The sequence was collected from a human donor in good health (CMV status not recorded). Some clones in this sample may be carry-over from other donors' samples. The source material was PBMCs.

This chain's CDR3 is CASSPSPGQPYTEAFF. CDR3 sequence (DNA): TGTGCCAGCAGCCCCAGCCCGGGGCAGCCTTACACTGAAGCTTTCTTT. The chain carries TRBV7-3 and TRBJ1-1, with a possible D match to TRBD1 (5 bases). The germline V and J ends were trimmed by 5 bases and 3 bases, with 19 bases remaining between them. This CDR3 has 16 amino acids. CDR1 and CDR2 from the germline V gene are SGHTA and FQGTGA.